Below, one T cell receptor (beta chain) is given with its context. The target antigen is unknown. Trimming removed 6 bases from V and 2 bases from J, with 14 bases in between. Germline values: CDR1 SGHRS, CDR2 YFSETQ. This CDR3 is built from 14 residues. These data belong to a study of cytomegalovirus exposure and HLA in healthy donors. Study background: The 95 to 150 validation repertoires and the approximately 700 first-cohort repertoires shared a platform, a later analysis reported. Study results and caveats: In the 130 or so validation repertoires, just under 95% of cluster scores exceeded 0, per a later analysis. Cytomegalovirus-associated status was assigned to roughly 160 TCR beta chains. Most TCRs appeared rarely, but some public TCRs recurred in many donors.

This table comes from immunoSEQ multiplex PCR, and its TCRdb copy is limited to in-frame clones, with some not included. The sample has roughly 150,000 clones, 95% to 96% seen once. Source material: PBMCs. The TCR was taken from a woman younger than 35 in good health and CMV-seronegative. V gene TRBV5-1 combines with J gene TRBJ2-5; a weak D match, TRBD1 (6 bases). CDR3 DNA: TGCGCCAGCACGTTGGGGGCAGCTCAAGAGACCCAGTACTTC. Its protein product is CASTLGAAQETQYF.